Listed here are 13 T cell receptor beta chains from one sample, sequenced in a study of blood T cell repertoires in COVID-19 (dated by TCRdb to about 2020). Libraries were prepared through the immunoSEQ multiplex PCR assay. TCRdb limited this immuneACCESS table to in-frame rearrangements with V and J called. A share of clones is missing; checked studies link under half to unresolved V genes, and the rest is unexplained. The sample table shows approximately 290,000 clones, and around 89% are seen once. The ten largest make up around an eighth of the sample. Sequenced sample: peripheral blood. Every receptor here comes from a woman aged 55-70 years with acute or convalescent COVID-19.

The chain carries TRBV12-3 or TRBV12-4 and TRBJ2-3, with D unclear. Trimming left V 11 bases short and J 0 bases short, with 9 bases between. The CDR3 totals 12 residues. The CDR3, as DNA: TGTGCCTCCGCGAAGAGCACAGATACGCAGTATTTT. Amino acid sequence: CASAKSTDTQYF.

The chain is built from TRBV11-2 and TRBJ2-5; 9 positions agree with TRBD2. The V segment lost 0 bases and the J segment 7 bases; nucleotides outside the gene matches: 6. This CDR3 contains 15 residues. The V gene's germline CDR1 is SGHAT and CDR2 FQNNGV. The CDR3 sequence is CASSLDGLAPWTQYF. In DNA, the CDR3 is TGTGCCAGCAGCTTAGACGGACTAGCGCCATGGACCCAGTACTTC.

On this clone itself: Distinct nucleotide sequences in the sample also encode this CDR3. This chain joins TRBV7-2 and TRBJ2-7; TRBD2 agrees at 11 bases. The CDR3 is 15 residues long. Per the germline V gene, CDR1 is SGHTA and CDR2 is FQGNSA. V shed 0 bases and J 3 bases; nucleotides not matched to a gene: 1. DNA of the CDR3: TGTGCCAGCAGCTTAGCAGGGACTAGCGGCTACGAGCAGTACTTC. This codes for CASSLAGTSGYEQYF. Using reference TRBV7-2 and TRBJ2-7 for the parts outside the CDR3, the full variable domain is GAGVSQSPSNKVTEKGKDVELRCDPISGHTALYWYRQSLGQGLEFLIYFQGNSAPDKSGLPSDRFSAERTGGSVSTLTIQRTQQEDSAVYLCASSLAGTSGYEQYFGPGTRLTVT.

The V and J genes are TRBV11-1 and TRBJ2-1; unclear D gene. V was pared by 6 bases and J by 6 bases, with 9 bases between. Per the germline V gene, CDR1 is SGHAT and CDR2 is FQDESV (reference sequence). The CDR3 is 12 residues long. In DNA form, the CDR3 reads TGTGCCAGCAGACAGCTGGGCAATGAGCAGTTCTTC. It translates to CASRQLGNEQFF.

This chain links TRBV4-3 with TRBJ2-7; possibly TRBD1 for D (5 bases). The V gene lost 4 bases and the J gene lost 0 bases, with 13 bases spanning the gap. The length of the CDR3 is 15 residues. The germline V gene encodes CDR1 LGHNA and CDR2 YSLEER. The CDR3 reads CASSRFRGASYEQYF. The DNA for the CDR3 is TGCGCCAGCAGCCGCTTTAGGGGCGCCTCCTACGAGCAGTACTTC.

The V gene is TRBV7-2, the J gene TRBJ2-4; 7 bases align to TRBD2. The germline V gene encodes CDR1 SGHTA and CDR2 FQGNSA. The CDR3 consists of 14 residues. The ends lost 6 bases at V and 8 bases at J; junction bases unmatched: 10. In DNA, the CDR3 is TGTGCCAGCAGACCTAGCGGCCTTAGGGACATTCAGTACTTC. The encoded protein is CASRPSGLRDIQYF.

The CDR3 loop reads CASSEGKSGRTEAFF. CDR3 bases: TGTGCCAGCAGTGAAGGGAAAAGCGGGCGGACTGAAGCTTTCTTT. This chain links TRBV2 with TRBJ1-1; no clear D gene. From germline, CDR1 is SNHLY and CDR2 FYNNEI. V gave up 1 base and J gave up 5 bases, with 14 bases separating them. The CDR3 is 15 residues long.

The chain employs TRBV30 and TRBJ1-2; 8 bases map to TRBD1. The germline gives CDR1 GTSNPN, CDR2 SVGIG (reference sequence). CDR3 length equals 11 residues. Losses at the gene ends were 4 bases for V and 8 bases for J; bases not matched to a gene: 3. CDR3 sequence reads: CAWTGGEGYTF. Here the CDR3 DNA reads TGTGCCTGGACAGGGGGCGAGGGCTACACCTTC.

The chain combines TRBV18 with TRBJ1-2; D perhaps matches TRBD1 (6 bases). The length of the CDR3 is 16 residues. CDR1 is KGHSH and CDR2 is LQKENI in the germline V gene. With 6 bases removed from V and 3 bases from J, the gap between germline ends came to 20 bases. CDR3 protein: CASSLFGQPNDYGYTF. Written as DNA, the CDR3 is TGTGCCAGCTCCCTTTTCGGACAGCCTAATGACTATGGCTACACCTTC.

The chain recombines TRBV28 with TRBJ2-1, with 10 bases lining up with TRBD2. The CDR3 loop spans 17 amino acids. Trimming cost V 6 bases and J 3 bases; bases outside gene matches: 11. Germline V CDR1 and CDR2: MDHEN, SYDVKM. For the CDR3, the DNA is TGTGCCAGCAGCTTCGTGAGGACTAGCGGAGTCTACAATGAGCAGTTCTTC. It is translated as CASSFVRTSGVYNEQFF.

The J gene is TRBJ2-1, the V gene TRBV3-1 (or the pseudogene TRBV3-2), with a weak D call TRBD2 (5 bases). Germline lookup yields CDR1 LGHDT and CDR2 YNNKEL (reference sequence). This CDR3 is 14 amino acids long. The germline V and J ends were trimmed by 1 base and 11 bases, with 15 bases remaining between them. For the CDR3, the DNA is TGTGCCAGCAGCCAAGGGAGGCTAGCAGCGAAGCAGTTCTTC. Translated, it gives CASSQGRLAAKQFF.

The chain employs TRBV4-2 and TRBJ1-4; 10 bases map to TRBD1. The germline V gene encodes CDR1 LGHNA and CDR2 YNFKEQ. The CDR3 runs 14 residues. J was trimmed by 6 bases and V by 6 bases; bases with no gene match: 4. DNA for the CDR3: TGTGCCAGCAGTCGGACAGGGGGGTATGAAAAACTGTTTTTT. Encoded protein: CASSRTGGYEKLFF.

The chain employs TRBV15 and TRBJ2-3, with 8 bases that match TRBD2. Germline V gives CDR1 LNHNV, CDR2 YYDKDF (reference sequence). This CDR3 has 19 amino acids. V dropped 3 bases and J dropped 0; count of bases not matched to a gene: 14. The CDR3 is CATSSPLGRTSTSTDTQYF. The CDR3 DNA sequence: TGTGCCACCAGCAGCCCCCTGGGCAGGACTAGCACTAGCACAGATACGCAGTATTTT.